These 8 T cell receptor beta chains originate from one sample sequenced in a study of cytomegalovirus exposure and HLA in healthy donors. Amplification used 60 Vbeta primers and 13 Jbeta primers. The table came from immunoSEQ multiplex PCR; TCRdb's copy has only in-frame clones and leaves some out. The table records tens of thousands of clones, less than 85% of them present only once. The material sequenced was PBMCs. These receptors all stem from a woman aged 45-65 years in good health and CMV-seropositive.

This sequence joins TRBV18 and TRBJ1-2, with 9 bases lining up with TRBD1. CDR3 length: 14 amino acids. Germline values: CDR1 KGHSH, CDR2 LQKENI. V dropped 3 bases and J dropped 2; count of bases not matched to a gene: 1. The CDR3 loop reads CASSPTGGNYGYTF. In DNA, the CDR3 is TGTGCCAGCTCACCGACAGGGGGGAACTATGGCTACACCTTC.

The rearrangement uses TRBV27 and TRBJ2-7, with 7 nucleotides matching TRBD1. Trimming at V came to 6 bases and at J to 3 bases, leaving 5 bases not matched to a gene. CDR1 is MNHEY and CDR2 is SMNVEV in the germline V gene (reference sequence). The CDR3 is made up of 13 amino acids. The CDR3 loop is CASRARQGYEQYF. In nucleotides, the CDR3 is TGTGCCAGCAGAGCAAGACAGGGCTACGAGCAGTACTTC.

The J gene is TRBJ1-2, the V gene TRBV7-9; the D gene is possibly TRBD1 (6 bases). The CDR3 sequence is 10 residues long. Trimming left V 11 bases short and J 8 bases short, with 12 bases between. Germline CDR1 is SEHNR and CDR2 is FQNEAQ (reference sequence). CDR3 protein: CAGEGDGYTF. The CDR3 coding sequence is TGTGCCGGGGAGGGGGACGGCTACACCTTC.

The chain is built from TRBV5-4 and TRBJ1-2; 7 nucleotides match TRBD1. The CDR3 runs to 15 residues. Germline assignment: CDR1 SGHNT and CDR2 YYREEE (reference sequence). The V segment lost 4 bases and the J segment 6 bases; nucleotides outside the gene matches: 12. DNA for the CDR3: TGTGCCAGCAGCGATAACAGACAGGGCAGGCATGGCTACACCTTC. This sequence encodes CASSDNRQGRHGYTF.

The chain is built from TRBV9 and TRBJ2-2, with D unclear. The ends were cut back, 0 bases at V and 3 bases at J, with 9 bases in the middle. The germline CDR1 and CDR2 sequences are SGDLS and YYNGEE. This CDR3 has 15 amino acids. CDR3 residues: CASSVGNRDTGELFF. CDR3 nucleotide sequence: TGTGCCAGCAGCGTAGGAAATCGAGACACCGGGGAGCTGTTTTTT.

The chain combines TRBV10-3 with TRBJ2-7, with a tentative D call TRBD2 (5 bases). Germline V CDR1 and CDR2: ENHRY, SYGVKD. The V end was cut by 1 base, the J end by 9 bases, with 7 bases between. CDR3 length: 11 amino acids. The CDR3 coding sequence is TGTGCCATCAGTGAGTTGGAGGTGCAGTACTTC. Amino acid sequence: CAISELEVQYF.

V is TRBV10-3 and J is TRBJ2-1, with TRBD1 identical over 7 bases. Germline assignment: CDR1 ENHRY and CDR2 SYGVKD. The length of the CDR3 is 15 residues. V was clipped by 3 bases and J by 5 bases; unmatched bases: 7. The CDR3 protein is CAISDGQGVDNEQFF. The DNA of the CDR3 is TGTGCCATCAGTGACGGGCAGGGGGTGGACAATGAGCAGTTCTTC.

The gene calls are TRBV5-4 and TRBJ2-1; TRBD2 agrees at 11 bases. Germline V gene sequence: CDR1 SGHNT, CDR2 YYREEE (reference sequence). This CDR3 spans 15 amino acids. With V trimmed by 2 bases and J by 2 bases, 0 bases remained unmatched. This CDR3 reads CASSFSGGAYNEQFF. CDR3 in DNA: TGTGCCAGCAGCTTTAGCGGGGGGGCCTACAATGAGCAGTTCTTC.